This TCR beta chain was obtained from a study of cytomegalovirus exposure and HLA in healthy donors (dated 2017 in TCRdb). Concerning the study at large: According to an earlier analysis of 587 of the donors, some 170 million T cells yielded 117 million unique TCR beta sequences and around 300 Gb of sequence data. Roughly 300 gigabases of sequencing data and 80 million or so unique TCR sequences were included in an early release covering about 700 HLA-typed donors. Of the 398 genotyped donors, approximately 82% fell in the genetic ancestry cluster associated with self-reported Caucasian donors. The study aimed to test whether cataloging public T cell receptors could reveal signatures of past pathogen exposure. Using immunosequencing, the study profiled T cell repertoires from around 680 subjects and related those repertoires to cytomegalovirus serostatus. Besides the first cohort of around 700 subjects, a separate validation cohort made up of over a hundred different subjects was used. To predict cytomegalovirus infection status, the study brought together high-throughput TCR immunosequencing, statistical association of individual TCRs with disease status, and machine learning. To study patterns of TCR occurrence, a later analysis re-analyzed previously published TCR beta repertoires from around 660 donors and added high-resolution HLA genotyping. Rather than using new phenotypic data, the later analysis identified candidate immune exposures from TCR beta sequences and from how often those sequences occurred across donors. An earlier analysis of about 620 of the donors applied high-throughput TCR beta sequencing to assess whether each TCR beta V gene segment acted as functional or pseudogenic. Donor age, sex, ethnicity and CMV serostatus were compiled alongside the repertoire data. In a later genetic analysis, genome-wide SNP genotypes for about three fifths of the roughly 670 donors were used, and that subset was treated as a discovery cohort. Every repertoire in the discovery cohort had been generated on one and the same sequencing platform. HLA typing included class I and class II loci at four-digit resolution. The number of typed donors differed by locus: roughly 629-630 for A, B, C, DRB1 and DQB1; approximately 520 for DQA1; approximately 600 for DPA1; and some 470 for DPB1. Four to six DR-DQ haplotypes were handled as single units for association and clustering, since linkage in the cohort was strong. Across roughly 420 genotyped donors of the cohort, an average of roughly 200,000 unique TCR beta nucleotide sequences per donor were sequenced, and roughly a sixth of those sequences were non-productive.

The method was the immunoSEQ multiplex PCR assay. The multiplex PCR relied on a mix of 60 forward primers for TCR Vbeta segments and 13 reverse primers for TCR Jbeta segments. Amplification of the CDR3 region of rearranged TCR beta genes was performed with a multiplex PCR assay on genomic DNA. On the Illumina HiSeq System, the amplified TCR beta libraries were sequenced as 87-base-pair reads. Turning to the authors' computational methods: A later analysis tallied around 87 million unique TCR beta chains across the roughly 610 repertoires, and about 10 million of those chains were shared by two or more donors. A nearest-neighbor algorithm error-corrected the raw reads and collapsed the reads into unique sequences, merging closely related sequences to remove PCR and sequencing errors. V, D and J gene segments were assigned by aligning CDR3 sequences to IMGT reference sequences. For a sequence to be retained, at least a six-nucleotide match to both a V gene segment and a J gene segment was required. Rearrangements were classified as productive when the CDR3 lacked stop codons and remained in frame with V and J, and all other rearrangements were classified as non-productive. CDR3 was defined by IMGT convention, running from the second conserved V-encoded cysteine to the conserved J-encoded phenylalanine. In an earlier analysis of roughly 580 of the donors, sequences lacking an unambiguous match to a single V gene segment were excluded. In an earlier analysis of several hundred of the donors, a V segment was called functional when productive rearrangements were above 56.7%, and segregating when the standard deviation between donors exceeded 5%. A statistical classification framework was built for diagnosing cytomegalovirus status from the catalog of TCR beta chain sequences. In a later analysis, V and J genes were assigned by comparing TCR nucleotide sequences against IMGT/GENE-DB human TR gene sequences. The TCRdist pipeline was used in a later analysis to assign CDR3 sequences and most-parsimonious VDJ recombination scenarios. In a later analysis, each TCR beta chain was defined by its CDR3 amino acid sequence together with its V-gene family, and reads without a unique V-gene family were excluded. A later analysis removed 592 highly shared, low-generation-probability nucleotide sequences to deal with suspected cross-contamination and a sequencing artifact. In a later analysis, a clonal expansion index was calculated for each public chain from normalized within-repertoire ranks of inferred template counts. A later analysis computed generation probabilities with a VDJ recombination model fitted to out-of-frame rearrangements, and checked the results against IGoR. In a later analysis, TCR-TCR, TCR-HLA and TCR-CMV co-occurrence was scored with hypergeometric tests, and a repertoire-size bias correction was applied to TCR pairs. In a later analysis, false discovery rates were estimated by permuting HLA or CMV assignments 20 times. In a later analysis, co-occurring TCRs were grouped using DBSCAN, with TCRdist sequence similarity added in when clustering inside HLA-allele-positive subsets. Repertoires with fewer than 30,000 or more than 120,000 public chains, plus five repertoires with anomalous nucleotide sharing, were excluded from co-occurrence clustering. The source is immuneACCESS, and TCRdb retained only in-frame sequences with V and J called. Part of the clones is not carried over; for the studies checked, unresolved V genes explain less than half of this, and the remainder is unexplained. V and J calls and clone size are copied from that table; D and trimming were computed from the DNA. This sample has about 180,000 clones in its table, and less than 90% of those were observed once. The ten largest clones take up around 1.4% of the sample.

Reading the germline V gene gives CDR1 SGHDN and CDR2 FVKESK. For this chain, trimming is 0 bases at the V end and 1 base at the J end, and the number of junction bases without a gene match is 16. The CDR3 spans 21 residues, from the cysteine through the phenylalanine. Only the CDR3 region is kept as DNA, spanning 63 bases read in frame from base 1. What the work shows at the level of the full study, not this receptor alone: A few of the identified cytomegalovirus-associated TCR beta chains were confirmed in vitro to be specific for cytomegalovirus antigens. A later genetic analysis reported fewer N-insertions in productive TCRs among donors in an Asian-associated ancestry cluster than the roughly 620-donor mean. When HLA alleles, especially DR and DQ, strongly co-occurred, TCR associations were difficult to assign to individual alleles. Linkage disequilibrium might explain the correlated functional status among segregating V segments, but an unknown experimental factor could not be excluded. At a false discovery rate of 0.05, a later analysis linked around 15,000 TCR beta sequences to specific HLA alleles. The earlier analysis of about 600 of the donors excluded some 15 rarely observed V segments, including chromosome 9 orphons, because counts were too low. In a later analysis, several top co-occurrence clusters were reported to appear linked to parvovirus B19, influenza, CMV and Epstein-Barr virus. This cohort had only TCR beta chains sequenced, and the lack of alpha or paired-chain data limited which features could be detected. According to a later analysis, TCR association rates differed among HLA loci, with DRB1 alleles showing the most associated TCRs and HLA-C alleles showing the fewest. CMV serostatus was the only immune exposure information available for the cohort. The classifier was reported to diagnose cytomegalovirus status with high specificity and sensitivity in both the original cohort and the validation cohort. Some IMGT-functional V segments, including TRBV6-2 and TRBV6-3, could not be told apart with the 87-base-pair reads, so those segments were excluded. A further reported finding was that TCR beta sequences accurately predicted the HLA-A and HLA-B alleles for most subjects in the first cohort. A later genetic analysis associated a missense DCLRE1C variant with V-gene and J-gene trimming of TCR beta chains, and an independent cohort replicated the association. A cluster of highly shared sequence variants was judged likely to be a technical artifact of the sequencing pipeline. The study gave a list of around 170 TCR beta chains associated with cytomegalovirus. A later analysis found that most CMV-associated TCR beta chains appeared HLA-restricted, with HLA associations seemingly driven largely by CMV exposure. In a later analysis, HLA-associated TCR beta chains showed more clonal expansion and lower generation probabilities than non-associated chains that were equally common. Broadly in line with IMGT annotations, most TCR beta V segments showed up in productive rearrangements about 87% or about 30% of the time in an earlier analysis of approximately 600 of the donors. Because some donors lacked HLA typing at each locus, the association tests relied only on the typed subset. The presence/absence analyses assumed that sequencing depth was roughly uniform across donors, and that assumption may not be true. While some public TCRs were present in many individuals, most TCR sequences turned up only very rarely across donors. According to the authors, the approach could potentially be generalized to other disease states and immunological phenotypes.

For this clone: No antigen is known for it. Base qualities are not provided; no much larger clone lies one nucleotide away.

The cohort comprised 550 to 700 healthy bone marrow donors. At the time of sampling, all cohort members were nominally healthy, though unrecorded immune exposures were likely present. The donor tested CMV seropositive, placing the donor among the roughly 300 seropositive members of the cohort. Every donor gave a peripheral blood sample, and the peripheral blood mononuclear cells from that sample were used for TCR beta sequencing. Genomic DNA extraction from the blood cell samples was performed with the Qiagen DNeasy Blood Extraction Kit. The TCR was taken from a girl between 5 and 17 years old in good health and CMV-seropositive. This chain is built from TRBV14 and TRBJ2-2, and 8 junctional nucleotides match TRBD1. Sequencing used PBMCs. The DNA reads TGTGCCAGCAGCCAAGATCCTTGGACAGGGCGACCTGTATTGAACACCGGGGAGCTGTTTTTT. This gives the protein CASSQDPWTGRPVLNTGELFF.